This record covers a single T cell receptor (beta chain). The antigen is undetermined. The data originate from a study of T-cell reconstitution after alpha-beta-depleted transplantation in children. Study-level findings and limits: There were reportedly several hundred expanded graft clones from which alpha-beta T cells came about two months after transplant. Surviving recipient T cells and thymic progenitors produced the high day-60 TCRbeta diversity seen in some patients. T-cell counts and diversity at one year following transplant were attributed mainly to newly produced T cells.

This CDR3 is 15 amino acids long. In germline, CDR1 is MGHRA, CDR2 YSYEKL. Trimming removed 4 bases at V and 1 base at J, with 14 bases between. A TCRbeta library incorporating unique molecular identifiers was prepared. TCRdb reanalysed the PCR reads using MiXCR and keeps one entry per CDR3 protein. The data contain a few hundred thousand distinct CDR3 sequences, around 16% of them singletons. The material sequenced was PBMCs, mostly from graft donor cells, taken 360 days after TCRalphabeta/CD19-depleted stem cell transplant. The chain couples TRBV4-1 to TRBJ2-7; D is possibly TRBD1 (6 bases). This clonotype was obtained from a boy less than two years old who had a stem cell transplant for Wiskott-Aldrich syndrome, so the T cells may come from the graft donor. The CDR3: CASSRGQNPSYEQYF. CDR3 nucleotide sequence: TGCGCCAGCAGCCGAGGACAGAACCCGTCCTACGAGCAGTACTTC.